The TCR beta chain under discussion was sequenced for a study of CD8 T cells in Susac syndrome. The multiple sclerosis controls were treatment-naive patients affected by stable or active relapsing-remitting disease. A quantity of about 0.5 to 1 ug RNA underwent reverse transcription using random hexamers. Coverage of TCR beta CDR3 amplification by immunoSEQ multiplex PCR extended to 54 Vbeta and 13 Jbeta. Each CDR3 protein is one row after TCRdb ran MiXCR on the immunoSEQ multiplex PCR reads. The table records 130,000 or so distinct CDR3 sequences, around 85% of them present only once. This clonotype was counted between two and nine times. Sequences were obtained from CD8+ T cells from PBMCs. The receptor comes from a human donor with multiple sclerosis.

CDR3 protein: CASSLSGGAYATQYF. CDR3 nucleotides: TGTGCCAGCAGTTTATCGGGAGGGGCGTATGCGACCCAGTACTTC. The chain uses TRBV27 and TRBJ2-5; 7 bases are a match to TRBD2. V dropped 0 bases and J dropped 7; count of bases not matched to a gene: 8. The CDR3 is made up of 15 amino acids. Germline values: CDR1 MNHEY, CDR2 SMNVEV (reference sequence).